One sample yielded the 8 T cell receptor beta chains listed below, sequenced in a study of shared clonotypes between healthy human individuals. Clones were read by immunoSEQ multiplex PCR, and TCRdb kept only the in-frame ones, dropping some. The sample has more than 2 million clones, under 97% seen once. Sequences were obtained from naive CD4+ T cells sorted from blood. Described subset: CD45RA+ positively selected. The receptors stem from a man between 18 and 35 years old in good health.

This clone was seen a handful of times. The CDR3 is CASSSLPGNSPLHF. In nucleotides, the CDR3 is TGTGCCAGCAGCTCCCTCCCGGGGAATTCACCCCTCCACTTT. The genes are TRBV7-8 and TRBJ1-6; D is uncertain. This CDR3 has 14 amino acids. From germline, CDR1 is SGHVS and CDR2 FQNEAQ. V was trimmed by 4 bases and J by 7 bases, leaving 11 bases between them.

The rearrangement joins TRBV19 to TRBJ2-5, with D unresolved. This CDR3 is 14 amino acids long. Per germline, CDR1 LNHDA and CDR2 SQIVND (reference sequence). The germline V and J ends were trimmed by 3 bases and 1 base, with 9 bases remaining between them. The CDR3 sequence is CASSIGPAQETQYF. CDR3 bases: TGTGCCAGTAGTATCGGCCCAGCCCAAGAGACCCAGTACTTC.

V usage is TRBV2 and J usage is TRBJ1-2; D unresolved. Germline loops: CDR1 SNHLY, CDR2 FYNNEI. This CDR3 comprises 14 residues. V was cut by 7 bases and J by 4 bases, with 16 bases left in between. The CDR3 here is CASNPREGGYGYTF. DNA of the CDR3: TGTGCCAGCAACCCAAGGGAGGGAGGCTATGGCTACACCTTC.

This chain uses TRBV28 with TRBJ1-1; D remains ambiguous. With 2 bases removed from V and 7 bases from J, the gap between germline ends came to 8 bases. Germline V CDR1 and CDR2: MDHEN, SYDVKM. CDR3 length: 12 amino acids. In nucleotides, the CDR3 is TGTGCCAGCAGTTTAAGGTCAGGTGAAGCTTTCTTT. Residues: CASSLRSGEAFF.

A single count supports this clone. V and J are TRBV25-1 and TRBJ2-5; TRBD1 agrees at 10 bases. The germline CDR1 and CDR2 sequences are MGHDK and SYGVNS. J lost 3 bases, V lost 1 base, and 2 bases had no gene match. This CDR3 is 15 amino acids long. In nucleotides, the CDR3 is TGTGCCAGCAGTGAATTGGGGACAGGGGAAGAGACCCAGTACTTC. Its translation is CASSELGTGEETQYF.

The chain is built from TRBV25-1 and TRBJ2-5; no definite D call. V gave up 6 bases and J gave up 3 bases, with 11 bases separating them. Germline CDR1 and CDR2: MGHDK and SYGVNS. CDR3 size: 13 residues. The CDR3 here is CASSPGWEETQYF. CDR3 DNA: TGTGCCAGCAGCCCGGGCTGGGAAGAGACCCAGTACTTC.

The DNA of the CDR3 is TGTGCCAGCAGCCGTGGGCTAGTGGACACCGGGGAGCTGTTTTTT. Translated: CASSRGLVDTGELFF. The chain joins TRBV7-3 to TRBJ2-2, with D unresolved. Germline CDR1 and CDR2: SGHTA and FQGTGA. V lost 5 bases and J 3 bases, leaving 13 bases between the germline ends. The CDR3 sequence is 15 residues long.

The gene calls are TRBV4-3 and TRBJ2-7; 7 nucleotides line up with TRBD1. Trimming took 1 base from V and 5 from J; bases not matched to a gene: 8. Germline V gene sequence: CDR1 LGHNA, CDR2 YSLEER. This CDR3 contains 15 residues. The CDR3 sequence: CASSQARQGWDEQYF. DNA of the CDR3: TGCGCCAGCAGCCAAGCTCGACAGGGTTGGGACGAGCAGTACTTC.